This T cell receptor (beta chain) was obtained from a study of OX40 agonist ivuxolimab in advanced cancers. Study details: Ivuxolimab, an antibody that agonizes OX40 (CD134), was administered to the patients.

Profiled with immunoSEQ multiplex PCR; TCRdb holds only in-frame clones, not every one. The data contain approximately 100,000 clones, 91% of them seen just once; the ten biggest clones take up 0.25% to 0.35%. The input for sequencing was CD4+ or CD8+ T cells sorted from blood, taken in a trial of the OX40 agonist ivuxolimab. This receptor was obtained from an adult with an advanced solid tumor such as melanoma, head and neck, liver or kidney cancer.

The CDR3 here is CASSLASGAGTEAFF. CDR3 bases: TGTGCCAGCAGCTTGGCCTCGGGGGCAGGGACTGAAGCTTTCTTT. This chain joins TRBV5-4 and TRBJ1-1, with TRBD1 as a possible D gene (6 bases). The germline V gene has CDR1 SGHNT and CDR2 YYREEE (reference sequence). The ends were cut back, 0 bases at V and 5 bases at J, with 14 bases in the middle. The CDR3 has 15 residues.